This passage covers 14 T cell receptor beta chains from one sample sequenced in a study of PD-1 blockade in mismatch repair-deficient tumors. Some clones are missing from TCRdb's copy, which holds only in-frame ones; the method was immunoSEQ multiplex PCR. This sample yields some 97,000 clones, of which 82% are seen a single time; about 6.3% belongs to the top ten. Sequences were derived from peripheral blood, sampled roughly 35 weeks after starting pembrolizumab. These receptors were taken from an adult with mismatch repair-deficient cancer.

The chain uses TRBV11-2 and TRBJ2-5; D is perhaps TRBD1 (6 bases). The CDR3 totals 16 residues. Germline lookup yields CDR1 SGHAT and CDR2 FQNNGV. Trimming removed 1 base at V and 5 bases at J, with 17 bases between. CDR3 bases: TGTGCCAGCAGCTTAGGTCTACAGGACAGTTGGGAGACCCAGTACTTC. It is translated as CASSLGLQDSWETQYF.

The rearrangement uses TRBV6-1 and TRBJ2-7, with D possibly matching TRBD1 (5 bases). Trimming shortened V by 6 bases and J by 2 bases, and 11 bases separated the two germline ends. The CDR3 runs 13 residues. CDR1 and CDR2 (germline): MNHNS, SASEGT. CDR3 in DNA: TGTGCCAGCAGCTTGGACACAGCCTACGAGCAGTACTTC. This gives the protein CASSLDTAYEQYF.

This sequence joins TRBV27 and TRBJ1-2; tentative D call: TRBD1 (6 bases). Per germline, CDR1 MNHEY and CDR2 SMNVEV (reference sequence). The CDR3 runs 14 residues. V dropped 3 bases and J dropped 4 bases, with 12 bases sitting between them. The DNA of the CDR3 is TGTGCCAGCAGTTTGGGCGGGGGGGCCTATGGCTACACCTTC. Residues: CASSLGGGAYGYTF.

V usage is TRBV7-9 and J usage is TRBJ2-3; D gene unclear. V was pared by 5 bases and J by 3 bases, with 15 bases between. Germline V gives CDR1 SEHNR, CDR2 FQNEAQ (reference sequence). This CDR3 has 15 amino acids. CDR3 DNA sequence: TGTGCCAGCAGCCAAGAGCTCCTAGAAACAGATACGCAGTATTTT. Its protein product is CASSQELLETDTQYF.

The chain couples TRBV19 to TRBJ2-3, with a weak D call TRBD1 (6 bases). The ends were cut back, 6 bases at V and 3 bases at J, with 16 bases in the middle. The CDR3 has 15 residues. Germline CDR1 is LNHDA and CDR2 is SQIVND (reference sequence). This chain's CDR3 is CASSLRGQGTDTQYF. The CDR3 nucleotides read TGTGCCAGTAGCTTGAGGGGTCAGGGGACAGATACGCAGTATTTT.

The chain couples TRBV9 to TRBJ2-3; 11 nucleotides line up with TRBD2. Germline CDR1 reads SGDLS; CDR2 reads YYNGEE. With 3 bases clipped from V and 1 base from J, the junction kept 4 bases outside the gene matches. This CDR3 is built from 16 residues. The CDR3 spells CASSDPLAGGTDTQYF. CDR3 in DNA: TGTGCCAGCAGCGATCCACTAGCGGGAGGCACAGATACGCAGTATTTT.

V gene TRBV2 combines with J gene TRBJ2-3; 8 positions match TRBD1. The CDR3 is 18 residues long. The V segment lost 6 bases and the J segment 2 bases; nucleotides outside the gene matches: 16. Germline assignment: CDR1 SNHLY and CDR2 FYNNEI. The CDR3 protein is CASRGRTGNHLLTDTQYF. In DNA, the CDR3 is TGTGCCAGCAGGGGACGGACAGGGAATCATCTCCTCACAGATACGCAGTATTTT.

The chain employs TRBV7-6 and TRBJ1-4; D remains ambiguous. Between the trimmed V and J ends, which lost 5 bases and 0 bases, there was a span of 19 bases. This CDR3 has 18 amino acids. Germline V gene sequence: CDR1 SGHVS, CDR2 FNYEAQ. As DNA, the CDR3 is TGTGCCAGCAGCCCTAACCCCACCTCATTTGCAACTAATGAAAAACTGTTTTTT. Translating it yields CASSPNPTSFATNEKLFF.

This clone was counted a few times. CDR3 sequence (DNA): TGTGCCAGCAGCTCAGCGAGTTCAGGGAAAGCTTTCTTT. Protein sequence: CASSSASSGKAFF. The V call is TRBV13, the J call TRBJ1-1, with D possibly TRBD1 on 5 matching bases. Trimming shortened V by 4 bases and J by 9 bases, and 15 bases separated the two germline ends. This CDR3 region has 13 residues. Germline-derived CDR1 and CDR2 are PRHDT and FYEKMQ (reference sequence).

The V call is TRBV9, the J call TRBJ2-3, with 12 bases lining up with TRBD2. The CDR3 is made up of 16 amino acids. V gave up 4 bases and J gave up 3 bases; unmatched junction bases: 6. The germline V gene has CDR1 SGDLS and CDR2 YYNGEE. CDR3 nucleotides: TGTGCCAGCAGCCCCCCTAGCGGGAGGGAGACAGATACGCAGTATTTT. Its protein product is CASSPPSGRETDTQYF.

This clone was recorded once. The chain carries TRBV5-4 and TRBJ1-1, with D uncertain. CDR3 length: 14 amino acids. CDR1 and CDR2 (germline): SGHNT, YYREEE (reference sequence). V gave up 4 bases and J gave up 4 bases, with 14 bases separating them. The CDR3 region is CASSHPYGFTEAFF. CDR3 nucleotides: TGTGCCAGCAGCCACCCCTATGGCTTCACTGAAGCTTTCTTT. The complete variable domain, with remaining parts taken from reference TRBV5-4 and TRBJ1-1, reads ETGVTQSPTHLIKTRGQQVTLRCSSQSGHNTVSWYQQALGQGPQFIFQYYREEENGRGNFPPRFSGLQFPNYSSELNVNALELDDSALYLCASSHPYGFTEAFFGQGTRLTVV.

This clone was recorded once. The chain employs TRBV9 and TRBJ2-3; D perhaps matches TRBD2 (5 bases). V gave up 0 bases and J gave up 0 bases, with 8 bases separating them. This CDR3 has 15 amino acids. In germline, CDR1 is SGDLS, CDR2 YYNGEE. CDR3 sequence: CASSVAGSSTDTQYF. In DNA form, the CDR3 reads TGTGCCAGCAGCGTAGCGGGGAGTAGCACAGATACGCAGTATTTT.

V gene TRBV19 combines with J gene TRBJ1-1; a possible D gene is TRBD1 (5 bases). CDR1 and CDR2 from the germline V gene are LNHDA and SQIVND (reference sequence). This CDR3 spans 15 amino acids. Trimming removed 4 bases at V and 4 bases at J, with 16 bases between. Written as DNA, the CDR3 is TGTGCCAGTAGTACCCCCCTTAGGGGAGGCACTGAAGCTTTCTTT. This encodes CASSTPLRGGTEAFF.

CDR3 residues: CASKGQGVDEQFF. The CDR3 coding sequence is TGTGCCAGTAAAGGACAGGGTGTCGATGAGCAGTTCTTC. The chain recombines TRBV19 with TRBJ2-1; 8 positions agree with TRBD1. V shed 7 bases, J shed 8 bases, and the junction held 7 bases outside the gene matches. Germline V gives CDR1 LNHDA, CDR2 SQIVND (reference sequence). The CDR3 length is 13 residues.